The 18 T cell receptor beta chains presented below share a single source sample, sequenced in a study of technical replicates of blood from a handful of donors. Some clones are missing from TCRdb's copy, which holds only in-frame ones; the method was immunoSEQ multiplex PCR. The table shows 55,000 to 80,000 clones, with roughly 91% occurring only once. The sequenced sample consisted of PBMCs. The receptors originated from a human donor in good health. Some clones in this sample may be carry-over from other donors' samples.

This clone was seen only once. The genes are TRBV27 and TRBJ2-7; 8 bases fit TRBD1. CDR1 and CDR2 (germline): MNHEY, SMNVEV (reference sequence). The J segment lost 0 bases and the V segment lost 6 bases, leaving 7 bases of the junction unmatched. CDR3 length: 15 amino acids. The CDR3 protein is CASSRQGTPSYEQYF. CDR3 nucleotide sequence: TGTGCCAGCAGCCGACAGGGGACTCCCTCCTACGAGCAGTACTTC.

This clone was picked up one time. The chain employs TRBV11-3 and TRBJ2-5; D is ambiguous. Looked up from germline, CDR1 is SGHNT and CDR2 is YENEEA. The CDR3 length is 11 residues. V dropped 3 bases and J dropped 5 bases, with 4 bases sitting between them. The CDR3 DNA is TGTGCCAGCAGCTTCGGTGAGACCCAGTACTTC. Encoded protein: CASSFGETQYF.

The chain uses TRBV14 and TRBJ2-7, with TRBD1 as a possible D gene (5 bases). Trimming stripped 2 bases from V and 4 bases from J, with 15 bases between. The CDR3 is 15 residues long. Germline V CDR1 and CDR2: SGHDN, FVKESK. The CDR3 coding sequence is TGTGCCAGCAGCCAATTTAGTACGAGACAGTACGAGCAGTACTTC. Protein: CASSQFSTRQYEQYF.

This chain connects TRBV10-1 to TRBJ2-7; weak D call: TRBD2 (5 bases). CDR1 WNHNN and CDR2 SYGVQD come from the germline V gene (reference sequence). This CDR3 contains 16 residues. Trimming left V 6 bases short and J 0 bases short, with 18 bases between. CDR3 DNA sequence: TGCGCCAGCAGCCCGCGGTATACGGGAAGCTCCTACGAGCAGTACTTC. Translated, it gives CASSPRYTGSSYEQYF.

V and J are TRBV6-5 and TRBJ1-6; D is unclear. The CDR3 consists of 12 residues. Deletions cut 6 bases from V and 10 bases from J, with 10 bases between. Looked up from germline, CDR1 is MNHEY and CDR2 is SVGAGI. As DNA, the CDR3 is TGTGCCAGCAGCACTGGGAGGTCACCCCTCCACTTT. As protein: CASSTGRSPLHF.

The genes are TRBV19 and TRBJ2-7; 10 bases fit TRBD2. V dropped 7 bases and J dropped 4; count of bases not matched to a gene: 10. CDR3 size: 15 residues. Germline CDR1 and CDR2: LNHDA and SQIVND (reference sequence). This CDR3 is CASTPGIAGGYEQYF. The CDR3 DNA reads TGTGCCAGTACCCCCGGAATAGCGGGAGGATACGAGCAGTACTTC.

The V gene is TRBV5-1, the J gene TRBJ1-1; D gene uncertain. Germline CDR1 is SGHRS and CDR2 is YFSETQ. The CDR3 is 11 amino acids. V dropped 4 bases and J dropped 2 bases, with 3 bases sitting between them. CDR3 sequence (DNA): TGCGCCAGCAGCAGCAACACTGAAGCTTTCTTT. Translated: CASSSNTEAFF.

The J gene is TRBJ2-3, the V gene TRBV7-9; possibly TRBD2 for D (6 bases). Per the germline V gene, CDR1 is SEHNR and CDR2 is FQNEAQ (reference sequence). CDR3 size: 14 residues. Trimming took off 7 bases at V and 0 bases at J, with 11 bases between the two ends. CDR3 bases: TGTGCCAGCAAACCGGAGGGCAGCACAGATACGCAGTATTTT. Its protein product is CASKPEGSTDTQYF.

This rearrangement joins TRBV10-3 to TRBJ1-3; no firm D call. The V gene lost 7 bases and the J gene lost 1 base, with 11 bases spanning the gap. Germline V gene data show CDR1 as ENHRY and CDR2 as SYGVKD. CDR3 size: 14 residues. Here the CDR3 reads CAITPEDSGNTIYF. The DNA of the CDR3 is TGTGCCATCACCCCTGAGGATTCTGGAAACACCATATATTTT.

The chain employs TRBV6-6 and TRBJ1-1; TRBD1 aligns across 7 bases. CDR3 length: 15 residues. The germline V gene has CDR1 MNHNY and CDR2 SVGAGI (reference sequence). V lost 4 bases to trimming and J lost 0 bases; unmatched junction nucleotides: 5. The CDR3 loop is CASSFTGTVNTEAFF. The CDR3 bases are TGTGCCAGCAGTTTTACCGGGACAGTGAACACTGAAGCTTTCTTT.

The CDR3 is CASSILPGGEKQFF. Here the CDR3 DNA reads TGTGCCAGTAGTATCCTCCCCGGGGGGGAGAAGCAGTTCTTC. The chain couples TRBV19 to TRBJ2-1; 8 bases are a match to TRBD2. Unmatched junction bases numbered 9, after V lost 3 bases and J lost 11 bases. The germline gives CDR1 LNHDA, CDR2 SQIVND (reference sequence). This CDR3 region has 14 residues.

This sequence joins TRBV4-3 and TRBJ2-1; D not certain. Trimming stripped 0 bases from V and 7 bases from J, with 13 bases between. The CDR3 is 15 amino acids. CDR1 and CDR2 from the germline V gene are LGHNA and YSLEER. The CDR3 region is CASSQDASFQNEQFF. The CDR3 DNA follows: TGCGCCAGCAGCCAAGATGCCAGTTTCCAGAATGAGCAGTTCTTC.

The genes are TRBV29-1 and TRBJ1-1; possibly TRBD1 for D (6 bases). This CDR3 has 13 residues. CDR1 is SQVTM, CDR2 ANQGSEA, per germline. Trimming removed 4 bases at V and 1 base at J, with 10 bases between. The CDR3 DNA sequence: TGCAGCGTTGGAGGCAGGGGGAACACTGAAGCTTTCTTT. Translated: CSVGGRGNTEAFF.

V gene TRBV19 combines with J gene TRBJ1-2; the D is unclear. This CDR3 spans 16 amino acids. V lost 5 bases and J lost 0, with 16 bases in between. The germline V gene has CDR1 LNHDA and CDR2 SQIVND (reference sequence). The CDR3 spells CASSPGPTQANYGYTF. CDR3 nucleotides: TGTGCCAGTAGTCCTGGGCCCACCCAAGCTAACTATGGCTACACCTTC.

This rearrangement joins TRBV7-2 to TRBJ2-2; 8 bases map to TRBD1. The CDR3 sequence is 14 residues long. Germline V gene data show CDR1 as SGHTA and CDR2 as FQGNSA. J gave up 3 bases and V 5 bases, and 2 bases lay outside the gene matches. CDR3 nucleotides: TGTGCCAGCAGCCCAGGGGGCCACACCGGGGAGCTGTTTTTT. It encodes CASSPGGHTGELFF.

The chain joins TRBV9 to TRBJ2-3; D not certain. The CDR3 loop spans 12 amino acids. V lost 3 bases and J 2 bases, leaving 4 bases between the germline ends. Germline V CDR1 and CDR2: SGDLS, YYNGEE. CDR3 protein: CASSALTDTQYF. The CDR3 DNA reads TGTGCCAGCAGCGCCCTCACAGATACGCAGTATTTT. Variable domain in full (rest from reference TRBV9 and TRBJ2-3): DSGVTQTPKHLITATGQRVTLRCSPRSGDLSVYWYQQSLDQGLQFLIQYYNGEERAKGNILERFSAQQFPDLHSELNLSSLELGDSALYFCASSALTDTQYFGPGTRLTVL.

This sequence joins TRBV4-3 and TRBJ2-7; D possibly corresponds to TRBD2 (6 bases). V was pared by 3 bases and J by 4 bases, with 19 bases between. In germline, CDR1 is LGHNA, CDR2 YSLEER. The CDR3 runs to 16 residues. As DNA, the CDR3 is TGCGCCAGCAGCCATGGCCTGGGGGAGGTCCTTTACGAGCAGTACTTC. This translates into CASSHGLGEVLYEQYF.

This chain uses TRBV19 with TRBJ2-2; D is possibly TRBD1 (5 bases). The CDR3 is made up of 14 amino acids. Germline CDR1 is LNHDA and CDR2 is SQIVND (reference sequence). Trimming took 2 bases from V and 4 from J, leaving 8 bases between them. As DNA, the CDR3 is TGTGCCAGTAGTATACCCAGGGCCACCGGGGAGCTGTTTTTT. This translates into CASSIPRATGELFF.